This TCR beta chain was retrieved from a study of post-analysis software for immune sequencing data. Study summary: Relapsing-remitting, secondary progressive and progressive-relapsing forms of multiple sclerosis all featured among disease courses. General study findings and limits: Significantly lower normalized Chao1 diversity was seen in multiple sclerosis patients than in controls. Samples prepared in the same batch strongly co-clustered by F measure. TRBV5-6, TRBV5-1 and TRBV20-1 belonged to a set of roughly 5 TRBV segments that were more frequent in patients than controls.

For this clonotype: Its specificity is not known. This may be a read error, as it is one base from a much larger clone. Because the CDR3's place on the DNA is in doubt, the DNA is left out and the CDR3 is given as listed by TCRdb.

Unique-molecular-identifier-tagged TCR beta cDNA libraries were used. TCRdb re-called the PCR reads through MiXCR, storing one row per CDR3 protein. The sample carries 250,000 to 300,000 distinct CDR3 sequences, around 34% recorded once. Germline V gene lookup returns CDR1 SGHDT and CDR2 YYEEEE. The CDR3 has 14 amino acids, counting both end residues. This chain uses TRBV5-6 with TRBJ2-1; TRBD1 is taken as the D call from the table, unchecked against the DNA. The TCR originated in a girl aged 10 to 17 with multiple sclerosis. Material for sequencing was blood. This CDR3 is CASSEWGRGNERFF.